This T cell receptor beta chain was profiled in a study of blood T cell repertoires in COVID-19. The wider study: There were acute and convalescent COVID-19 samples, and they came from the United States, Italy and Spain. T cells, B-cell-depleted T cells, or PBMCs supplied cDNA or gDNA.

Authors' methods: Nucleated cell counts were estimated from reference gene primer amplification. Produced via immunoSEQ multiplex PCR; TCRdb's table is partial and in-frame only. The DNA gave D and trimming, while V, J and clone size come from that table. Among roughly 80,000 clones listed, under 95% were seen once. Germline V gene lookup returns CDR1 LGHNA and CDR2 YSLEER. CDR3 length equals 13 residues. V was pared by 4 bases and J by 5 bases, with 11 bases between. What was sequenced was peripheral blood. The V and J genes are TRBV4-3 and TRBJ2-5, with TRBD2 as a possible D gene (6 bases). This receptor was identified in a woman older than 75 with active or convalescent COVID-19. In DNA form, the CDR3 reads TGCGCCAGCAGCCCCGGGGGAACGGAGACCCAGTACTTC. Amino acids: CASSPGGTETQYF.